This T cell receptor beta chain was found in a study of shared clonotypes between healthy human individuals. DNA at 200 ng, approximately 30,000 T cell genomes, went into sorted-subset replicate PCRs. Clones were sequenced by immunoSEQ multiplex PCR, and TCRdb holds only the in-frame ones, with some missing. The sample gives about 670,000 clones, about 78% of which show up once; roughly 1.8% is in the top ten. Study findings and constraints: At large depth, rarefaction still showed sorted-subset sequencing to be incomplete.

This clone was counted at least ten times. Its antigen is unknown. The specimen was memory CD4+ T cells sorted from blood. As to subset: CD45RA-negative fraction. The sequence derives from a woman aged 25 to 45 in good health.

CDR3 DNA: TGTGCCAGTAATGATGTAAGGTTGTTGAGCAATCAGCCCCAGCATTTT. It translates to CASNDVRLLSNQPQHF. The chain couples TRBV19 to TRBJ1-5; D remains ambiguous. The ends were cut back, 7 bases at V and 1 base at J, with 17 bases in the middle. This CDR3 is 16 amino acids long. Germline V gene lookup returns CDR1 LNHDA and CDR2 SQIVND (reference sequence).